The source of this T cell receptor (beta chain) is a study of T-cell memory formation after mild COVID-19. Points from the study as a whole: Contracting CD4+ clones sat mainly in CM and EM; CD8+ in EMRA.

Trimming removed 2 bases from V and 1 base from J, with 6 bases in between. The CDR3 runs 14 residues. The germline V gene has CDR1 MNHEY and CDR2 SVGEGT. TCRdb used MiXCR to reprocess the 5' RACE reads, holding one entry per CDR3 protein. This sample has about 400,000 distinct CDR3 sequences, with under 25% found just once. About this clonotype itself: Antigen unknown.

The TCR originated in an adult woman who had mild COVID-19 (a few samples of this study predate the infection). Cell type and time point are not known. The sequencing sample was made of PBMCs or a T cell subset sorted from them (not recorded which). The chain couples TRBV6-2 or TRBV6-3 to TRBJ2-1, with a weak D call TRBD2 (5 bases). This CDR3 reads CASSYGSSYNEQFF. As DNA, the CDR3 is TGTGCCAGCAGTTACGGGAGTTCCTACAATGAGCAGTTCTTC.